Below, 13 T cell receptor beta chains from the same sample are listed, as sequenced in a study of identical twins (dated by TCRdb to about 2016). The library was obtained by 5' RACE. The instrument was an Illumina HiSeq 2000. The raw public reads went through TCRdb reprocessing: fastp at Q25, MiXCR clone calling, in-frame beta chains kept. Records with the same CDR3 protein are collapsed into one entry carrying the most frequent genes and DNA. A total of 650,000 to 750,000 distinct CDR3 sequences appear in this sample, about 20% of them only once. The top ten clonotypes cover about 4.5% of the sample. These data were likewise used in another study, on T cells expressing NK-cell markers.

The sequencing input was PBMCs. These receptors originate from a woman younger than 35 in good health.

This clonotype was seen ten or more times. This rearrangement joins TRBV12-3 or TRBV12-4 to TRBJ1-5, with D possibly matching TRBD1 (5 bases). V was cut by 1 base and J by 7 bases, with 11 bases left in between. The CDR3 extends over 14 amino acids. The CDR3 coding sequence is TGTGCCAGCAGTTTAGGGGGGTTTGGACAGCCCCAGCATTTT. Encoded protein: CASSLGGFGQPQHF.

This clonotype was seen more than once but under ten times. The CDR3 DNA reads TGCGCCAGCAGCTTGTGGGCGGGGAACAATGAGCAGTTCTTC. This codes for CASSLWAGNNEQFF. The chain combines TRBV5-1 with TRBJ2-1; possible D gene TRBD2, 6 bases. V was cut by 1 base and J by 5 bases, with 10 bases left in between. Germline V gene data show CDR1 as SGHRS and CDR2 as YFSETQ. This CDR3 contains 14 residues.

The chain links TRBV20-1 to TRBJ1-5; D is unclear. This CDR3 is built from 13 residues. In germline, CDR1 is DFQATT, CDR2 SNEGSKA (reference sequence). Trimming cost V 1 base and J 4 bases, with 8 bases left between them. In nucleotides, the CDR3 is TGCAGTGCTAGAGGGTACCGAAATCAGCCCCAGCATTTT. Its translation: CSARGYRNQPQHF.

This chain joins TRBV20-1 and TRBJ2-5; TRBD2 might be the D (6 bases). V gave up 3 bases and J gave up 5 bases, with 13 bases separating them. Germline CDR1 and CDR2: DFQATT and SNEGSKA (reference sequence). The CDR3 is 13 amino acids. CDR3 amino acids: CSARRGLGETQYF. The CDR3 region has the DNA TGCAGTGCTAGGCGGGGTCTCGGGGAGACCCAGTACTTC.

The rearrangement uses TRBV29-1 and TRBJ2-7; 16 positions match TRBD2. CDR1 is SQVTM and CDR2 is ANQGSEA in the germline V gene. The trim removed 7 bases at V and 6 bases at J, leaving 9 bases unmatched. The CDR3 is 15 residues long. The CDR3 nucleotides are TGCAGCGCCAGGACTGGGACTAGCGGGGGGGGCGAGCAGTACTTC. Translation: CSARTGTSGGGEQYF.

This clonotype was counted between two and nine times. V is TRBV6-5 and J is TRBJ2-7, with 7 positions matching TRBD1. CDR3 size: 14 residues. Germline V gene data show CDR1 as MNHEY and CDR2 as SVGAGI. V lost 2 bases and J lost 3; bases outside the gene matches: 4. DNA for the CDR3: TGTGCCAGCAGTTACAGGGCAGGGGGCTACGAGCAGTACTTC. Translated: CASSYRAGGYEQYF.

The gene calls are TRBV11-2 and TRBJ2-5; D remains ambiguous. Per the germline V gene, CDR1 is SGHAT and CDR2 is FQNNGV. Deletions cut 5 bases from V and 5 bases from J, with 12 bases between. The CDR3 is made up of 13 amino acids. CDR3 region: CASSRTAGETQYF. For the CDR3, the DNA is TGTGCCAGCAGCCGGACGGCTGGGGAGACCCAGTACTTC.

The CDR3 coding sequence is TGTGCCAGCAGCCAAAGGAATAGAAAAAACATTCAGTACTTC. Encoded protein: CASSQRNRKNIQYF. The chain has TRBV3-1 and TRBJ2-4; unclear D gene. This CDR3 has 14 amino acids. Looked up from germline, CDR1 is LGHDT and CDR2 is YNNKEL (reference sequence). Trimming pared 2 bases from V and 4 bases from J, leaving 9 bases between.

The chain combines TRBV7-6 with TRBJ2-2; a weak D match, TRBD2 (6 bases). The V gene lost 2 bases and the J gene lost 8 bases, with 15 bases spanning the gap. CDR3 length: 15 amino acids. CDR1 and CDR2 from the germline V gene are SGHVS and FNYEAQ. The CDR3 spells CASSLYGGPTGELFF. In nucleotides, the CDR3 is TGTGCCAGCAGCTTATACGGGGGTCCGACGGGGGAGCTGTTTTTT.

This clonotype has more than one count but fewer than ten. The chain combines TRBV7-2 with TRBJ2-1; 11 bases align to TRBD2. V gave up 4 bases and J gave up 7 bases; unmatched junction bases: 6. Germline V gene data show CDR1 as SGHTA and CDR2 as FQGNSA. The CDR3 is made up of 15 amino acids. CDR3 sequence reads: CASSYSGGGTNEQFF. CDR3 coding DNA: TGTGCCAGCAGCTATAGCGGGGGGGGGACGAATGAGCAGTTCTTC.

This clonotype was recorded at least ten times. The genes are TRBV29-1 and TRBJ1-4, with D unclear. Trimming cost V 3 bases and J 0 bases, with 8 bases left between them. The length of the CDR3 is 14 residues. Germline values: CDR1 SQVTM, CDR2 ANQGSEA. The CDR3 DNA sequence: TGCAGCGTTGAGGGCACATCAACTAATGAAAAACTGTTTTTT. As protein: CSVEGTSTNEKLFF.

In this sample, this clonotype turned up a few times. V is TRBV5-1 and J is TRBJ2-7; 7 nucleotides agree with TRBD1. The V and J ends lost 3 bases and 0 bases, in that order; junction bases with no gene match: 3. CDR1 SGHRS and CDR2 YFSETQ come from the germline V gene. CDR3 length: 14 amino acids. CDR3 residues: CASSWDSFSYEQYF. The CDR3 bases are TGCGCCAGCAGCTGGGACAGTTTCTCCTACGAGCAGTACTTC.

This clonotype was counted a few times. The V and J genes are TRBV10-3 and TRBJ2-5, with D tentatively TRBD2 (6 bases). The germline V gene encodes CDR1 ENHRY and CDR2 SYGVKD. The CDR3 totals 13 residues. V lost 3 bases, J lost 7 bases, and 12 bases lay in between. CDR3 protein: CAISEGGKRTQYF. DNA of the CDR3: TGTGCCATCAGTGAAGGCGGGAAGAGGACCCAGTACTTC.